This note documents a single TCR beta chain sequence. What it recognizes is unknown. The CDR3 covers 17 residues. Germline V CDR1 and CDR2: SGHTA, FQGNSA. Blood (around 2.5 ml) was collected from every donor individually. This entry comes from a study of monozygotic twins with inflammatory bowel disease. The study, taken as a whole, reports: Limited power may explain why concordant and discordant twins showed no difference in repertoire similarity.

TCRdb reprocessed the 5' RACE reads and stores each CDR3 protein as one record, lacking DNA. Found here are over 130,000 distinct CDR3 sequences; the top ten clones hold less than 3%. The specimen was blood. This rearrangement joins TRBV7-2 to TRBJ1-2; TCRdb designates TRBD1, a call that cannot be tested without DNA. The receptor comes from a human donor with ulcerative colitis or Crohn's disease, or a healthy co-twin of an affected twin (not recorded which). The CDR3 sequence is CASSLARSQGQASGYTF.